Shown below are 8 T cell receptor beta chains from a single sample sequenced in a study of cytomegalovirus exposure and HLA in healthy donors. PCR was performed using 60 Vbeta and 13 Jbeta primers. This table comes from immunoSEQ multiplex PCR, and its TCRdb copy is limited to in-frame clones, with some not included. The table has 160,000 or so clones, 70% to 85% seen once. The material sequenced was PBMCs. These receptors originate from a woman between 40 and 50 years old in good health and CMV-seronegative.

A few counts support this clone. The chain uses TRBV6-6 and TRBJ2-7; perhaps TRBD1 as D (5 bases). V lost 6 bases to trimming and J lost 5 bases, with 17 bases between them. The CDR3 spans 14 residues. Germline lookup yields CDR1 MNHNY and CDR2 SVGAGI (reference sequence). CDR3 in amino acids: CASRKRGRDHEQYF. CDR3 sequence (DNA): TGTGCCAGCAGGAAAAGGGGCAGGGATCACGAGCAGTACTTC.

The V call is TRBV19, the J call TRBJ1-2; 11 nucleotides align to TRBD1. Per the germline V gene, CDR1 is LNHDA and CDR2 is SQIVND (reference sequence). The CDR3 contains 15 residues. J lost 5 bases, V lost 5 bases, and 7 bases had no gene match. The CDR3 nucleotides are TGTGCCAGTAGTGGAATCGGACAGGGGGCGTATGGCTACACCTTC. It is translated as CASSGIGQGAYGYTF.

The V and J genes are TRBV18 and TRBJ1-2, with TRBD1 identical over 8 bases. V was clipped by 0 bases and J by 7 bases; unmatched bases: 4. The CDR3 contains 14 residues. Germline CDR1 is KGHSH and CDR2 is LQKENI. The CDR3 loop is CASSPPDRGGGYTF. The CDR3 bases are TGTGCCAGCTCACCACCTGACAGGGGAGGTGGCTACACCTTC. The full variable domain, rest sourced from reference TRBV18 and TRBJ1-2, is NAGVMQNPRHLVRRRGQEARLRCSPMKGHSHVYWYRQLPEEGLKFMVYLQKENIIDESGMPKERFSAEFPKEGPSILRIQQVVRGDSAAYFCASSPPDRGGGYTFGSGTRLTVV.

This clone was seen a single time. This chain connects TRBV7-2 to TRBJ1-2; 8 bases line up with TRBD1. The CDR3 has 12 residues. The ends lost 4 bases at V and 8 bases at J; junction bases unmatched: 3. The germline CDR1 and CDR2 sequences are SGHTA and FQGNSA. The CDR3 region has the DNA TGTGCCAGCAGCTCGACAGGGGAAGGCTACACCTTC. This encodes CASSSTGEGYTF.

The chain joins TRBV19 to TRBJ1-1; a possible D gene is TRBD1 (5 bases). V was pared by 3 bases and J by 2 bases, with 16 bases between. CDR3 size: 16 residues. Germline CDR1 and CDR2: LNHDA and SQIVND (reference sequence). The CDR3 coding sequence is TGTGCCAGTAGTATGGGACTCGGCAGGACAAACACTGAAGCTTTCTTT. This gives the protein CASSMGLGRTNTEAFF.

The genes are TRBV30 and TRBJ1-1; 8 bases line up with TRBD1. The CDR3 contains 13 residues. The junction had 3 bases not matched to a gene; V was cut back by 5 bases and J by 1 base. Germline V CDR1 and CDR2: GTSNPN, SVGIG (reference sequence). CDR3 sequence reads: CAWDRGGNTEAFF. In nucleotides, the CDR3 is TGTGCCTGGGACAGGGGCGGGAACACTGAAGCTTTCTTT.

V usage is TRBV7-2 and J usage is TRBJ1-2; D is perhaps TRBD1 (6 bases). CDR3 length equals 16 residues. V was pared by 1 base and J by 4 bases, with 16 bases between. Germline V gene data show CDR1 as SGHTA and CDR2 as FQGNSA. The CDR3 coding sequence is TGTGCCAGCAGCTTAGAGGGCAGGGGAGCTTTCTATGGCTACACCTTC. This encodes CASSLEGRGAFYGYTF.

J is TRBJ2-7 and V is TRBV14; TRBD1 matches 9 bases. The CDR3 is 16 amino acids. CDR1 and CDR2 from the germline V gene are SGHDN and FVKESK. Unmatched junction bases numbered 8, after V lost 0 bases and J lost 5 bases. DNA of the CDR3: TGTGCCAGCAGCCAAGATTTGACAGGGGGAGGTGACGAGCAGTACTTC. Translated: CASSQDLTGGGDEQYF.